What follows describes a single T cell receptor beta chain. It has no known antigen specificity. No quality values exist for individual bases; no much larger clone is one base distant. The data originate from a study of blood T cell repertoires in COVID-19 (dated by TCRdb to 2020 to 2021). In the study overall: The collaborator samples originated in the United States, Italy and Spain and spanned the acute and convalescent phases of COVID-19. Sample metadata almost always included a de-identified subject ID, COVID-19 status, age in years and sex. Subjects who had been exposed to COVID-19, were actively infected with it, or had recovered from it provided the deeply sampled blood TCRbeta repertoires that made up the dataset. The prospective study material was composed of cDNA or gDNA derived from T cells, B-cell-depleted T cells, or PBMCs. Where available, HLA class I and class II types were taken from metadata supplied by the sample provider and were not determined by assay-based typing. A freely available public database, intended as a resource for researchers studying the immune response to SARS-CoV-2, is where the repertoires were released. The samples were drawn from the first 160 participants of the ongoing ImmuneRACE study and from some 1,300 subjects provided by 6 global collaborators. General findings and caveats noted by the study authors: How much clinical and demographic metadata was included differed by source and by participant, and the metadata was provided uncurated.

Collaborating institutions collected whole blood in K2EDTA tubes following their own protocols. For TCRbeta analysis, collaborators shipped samples in one of three forms: frozen whole blood, isolated PBMCs, or DNA extracted from either of those sample types. TCRbeta CDR3 regions were amplified from genomic DNA by means of the immunoSEQ Assay, a bias-controlled multiplex PCR. The authors processed their data as follows. Nucleated cell counts per sample were estimated from amplification of reference gene primers within the assay. To quantify the absolute abundance of each unique TCRbeta CDR3 rearrangement, sequence reads were collapsed and filtered. For each sample, productive Simpson clonality was calculated as the square root of Simpson's diversity index over productive rearrangements. The table comes from immuneACCESS by way of TCRdb, which keeps in-frame sequences with V and J called. Part of the clones is missing from these tables; in studies checked, under half for an unresolved V gene and the rest for unknown reasons. The D gene and trimming were derived from the DNA, and the V and J assignments and clone size from that table. The sample table contains fewer than 120,000 clones; only one count was recorded for less than 85% of them. The top ten clonotypes cover 3.8% of the sample.

Per the germline V gene, SGHDN is the CDR1 and FVKESK is the CDR2. Taken from cysteine to phenylalanine, the CDR3 has 15 residues. Kept here is only the CDR3 DNA, which spans 45 bases and is read in frame from base 1. At the junction V is shortened by 1 base and J by 2 bases; bases outside the gene matches: 2. Recombination connected TRBV14 to TRBJ2-1; 7 central nucleotides agree with TRBD2. Sequencing was performed on peripheral blood. The sequence was obtained from a woman of 80 years or more with acute or convalescent COVID-19. The nucleotide sequence reads as follows: TGTGCCAGCAGCCAAGGCGGGAGTCCCTACAATGAGCAGTTCTTC. Its protein product is CASSQGGSPYNEQFF.